This T cell receptor beta chain was documented in a study of CD8 T cells in ankylosing spondylitis. As regards this clonotype: What it binds is unknown.

Study-level results: Past studies reported some motif variants in reactive arthritis synovial fluid and blood. Made up of about eight highly homologous variants, a TCR beta motif appeared characteristic of ankylosing spondylitis blood.

It was by quantitative 5'-RACE with molecular barcodes that TCR beta libraries were made. TCRdb reprocessed the 5' RACE reads via MiXCR and lists one record per CDR3 protein. The data contain almost 400,000 distinct CDR3 sequences, under 25% of them singletons. The CDR3 is 13 residues long. Trimming removed 1 base at V and 7 bases at J, with 11 bases between. Sequencing was performed on blood, either unsorted or a sorted T cell fraction (not recorded which). The chain has TRBV12-3 or TRBV12-4 and TRBJ2-7; no firm D call. This TCR came from a male donor with ankylosing spondylitis. The CDR3 here is CASSLERFPEQYF. The DNA for the CDR3 is TGTGCCAGCAGTTTAGAACGGTTCCCAGAGCAGTACTTC.